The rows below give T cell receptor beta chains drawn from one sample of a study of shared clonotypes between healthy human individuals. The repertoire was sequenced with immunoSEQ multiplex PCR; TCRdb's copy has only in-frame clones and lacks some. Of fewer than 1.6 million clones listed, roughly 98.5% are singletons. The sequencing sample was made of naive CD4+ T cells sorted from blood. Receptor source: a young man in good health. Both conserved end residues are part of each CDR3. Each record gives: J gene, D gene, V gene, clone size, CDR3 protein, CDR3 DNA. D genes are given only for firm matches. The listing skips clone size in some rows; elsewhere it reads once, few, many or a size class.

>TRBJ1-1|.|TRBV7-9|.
CASRHTRDAEAFF
TGTGCCAGCAGACATACCCGGGACGCTGAAGCTTTCTTT
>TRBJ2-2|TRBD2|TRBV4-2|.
CASSQRLAATGELFF
TGTGCCAGCAGCCAAAGACTAGCGGCAACCGGGGAGCTGTTTTTT
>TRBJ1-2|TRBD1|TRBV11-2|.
CASSLVRGRENYGYTF
TGTGCCAGCAGCTTAGTCAGGGGGCGAGAAAACTATGGCTACACCTTC
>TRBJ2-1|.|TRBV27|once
CASRGSSSGEQFF
TGTGCCAGCCGCGGGTCTTCCTCCGGTGAGCAGTTCTTC
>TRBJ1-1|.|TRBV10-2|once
CASSGNTEAFF
TGCGCCAGCAGTGGGAACACTGAAGCTTTCTTT
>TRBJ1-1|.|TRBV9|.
CASSVGSQNTEAFF
TGTGCCAGCAGCGTAGGGAGCCAGAACACTGAAGCTTTCTTT
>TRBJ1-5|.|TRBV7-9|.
CASSRYLGVDNQPQHF
TGTGCCAGCAGCAGATATCTAGGGGTTGACAATCAGCCCCAGCATTTT
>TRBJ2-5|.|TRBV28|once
CASTLGGGLQETQYF
TGTGCCAGCACTCTGGGAGGGGGCCTCCAAGAGACCCAGTACTTC
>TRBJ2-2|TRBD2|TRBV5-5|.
CASSFSTSGNTGELFF
TGTGCCAGCAGCTTCTCGACTAGCGGGAACACCGGGGAGCTGTTTTTT
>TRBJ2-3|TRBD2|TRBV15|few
CATSRNPLAGVGDTQYF
TGTGCCACCAGCAGAAACCCACTAGCGGGAGTAGGAGATACGCAGTATTTT
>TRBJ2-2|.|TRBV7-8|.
CASSLRGTGELFF
TGTGCCAGCAGCTTAAGGGGGACCGGGGAGCTGTTTTTT
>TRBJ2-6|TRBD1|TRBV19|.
CASSIDTSRGPGANVLTF
TGTGCCAGTAGTATAGATACTTCAAGGGGGCCCGGGGCCAACGTCCTGACTTTC
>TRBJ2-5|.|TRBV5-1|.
CASSLVTANIQETQYF
TGCGCCAGCAGCTTGGTAACAGCGAACATCCAAGAGACCCAGTACTTC
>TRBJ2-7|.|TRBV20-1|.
CSARDLGEQYF
TGCAGTGCTAGAGATCTGGGCGAGCAGTACTTC
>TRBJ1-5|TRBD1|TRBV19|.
CASQGAGQPQHF
TGTGCCAGTCAGGGGGCAGGGCAGCCCCAGCATTTT
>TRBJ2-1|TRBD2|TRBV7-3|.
CASRLAGGRWGDEQFF
TGTGCCAGCAGGTTAGCGGGAGGCCGGTGGGGCGATGAGCAGTTCTTC
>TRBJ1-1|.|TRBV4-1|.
CASSQDGVTEAFF
TGCGCCAGCAGCCAAGATGGGGTCACTGAAGCTTTCTTT
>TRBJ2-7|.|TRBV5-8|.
CASSSGPSGLYEQYF
TGTGCCAGCAGCTCCGGACCCTCTGGGCTGTACGAGCAGTACTTC
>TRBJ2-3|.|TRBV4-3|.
CASSHDPRGETDTQYF
TGCGCCAGCAGCCACGATCCCAGGGGGGAAACAGATACGCAGTATTTT
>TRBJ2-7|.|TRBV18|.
CASSPPIPGADPSGQYF
TGTGCCAGCTCACCACCTATTCCGGGGGCAGATCCGAGCGGGCAGTACTTC
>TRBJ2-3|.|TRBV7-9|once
CASSLVLRSPSSGGTQYF
TGTGCCAGCAGCTTAGTCTTACGTTCGCCTAGCTCTGGGGGTACGCAGTATTTT
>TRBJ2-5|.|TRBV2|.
CASRTTETQYF
TGTGCCAGCAGGACTACGGAGACCCAGTACTTC
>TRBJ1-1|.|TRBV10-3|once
CAISGDRGNTEAFF
TGTGCCATCAGTGGGGACCGCGGCAACACTGAAGCTTTCTTT
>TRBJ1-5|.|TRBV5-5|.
CASSLAAGRGNQPQHF
TGTGCCAGCAGCTTAGCGGCGGGTAGGGGGAATCAGCCCCAGCATTTT
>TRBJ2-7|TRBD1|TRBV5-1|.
CASSLTGTGGYEQYF
TGCGCCAGCAGCCTGACCGGGACAGGGGGCTACGAGCAGTACTTC
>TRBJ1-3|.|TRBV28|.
CASSTWGGNTIYF
TGTGCCAGCAGCACCTGGGGGGGAAACACCATATATTTT
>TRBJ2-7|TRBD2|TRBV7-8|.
CASTRDYYEQYF
TGTGCCAGCACCCGGGACTACTACGAGCAGTACTTC
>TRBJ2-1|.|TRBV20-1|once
CSARSPAEEFF
TGCAGTGCTAGGAGCCCGGCTGAGGAGTTCTTC
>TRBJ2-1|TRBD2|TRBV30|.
CAWRGPGGGAYNEQFF
TGTGCCTGGAGAGGACCGGGAGGGGGGGCCTACAATGAGCAGTTCTTC
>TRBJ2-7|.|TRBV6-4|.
CASAETGSSYEQYF
TGTGCCAGCGCCGAGACGGGGAGCTCCTACGAGCAGTACTTC
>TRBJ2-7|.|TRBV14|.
CASSPGTDSYEQYF
TGTGCCAGCAGCCCCGGGACCGACTCCTACGAGCAGTACTTC
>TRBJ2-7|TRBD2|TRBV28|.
CASSSPGGSGSYEQYF
TGTGCCAGCAGTTCCCCCGGGGGTAGCGGGAGCTACGAGCAGTACTTC
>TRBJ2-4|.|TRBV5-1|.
CASSSRDSKNIQYF
TGCGCCAGCAGCTCGCGGGACAGCAAAAACATTCAGTACTTC
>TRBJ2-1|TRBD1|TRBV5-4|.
CASSFRDRDYNEQFF
TGTGCCAGCAGCTTCCGGGACAGGGACTACAATGAGCAGTTCTTC
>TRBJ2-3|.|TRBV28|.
CATHRDSTDTQYF
TGTGCCACCCACCGGGACAGCACAGATACGCAGTATTTT
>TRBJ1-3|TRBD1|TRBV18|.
CASSPGQGGNTIYF
TGTGCCAGCTCCCCTGGACAGGGCGGAAACACCATATATTTT